Below are 9 T cell receptor beta chains sequenced from a single sample in a study of metastatic and nonmetastatic thyroid tumors. Before thyroid surgery, none of the patients had received any treatment. TCRdb used MiXCR to call clones anew from the PCR reads. The sample shows tens of thousands of clones, less than 20% of them seen only once. Sequencing was carried out using tumor tissue. The receptors derive from a female donor with papillary thyroid cancer or a benign thyroid nodule (not recorded which). Some clones in this sample may be carry-over from other donors' samples.

The table lists this clone with many counts. V is TRBV5-8 and J is TRBJ2-7, with 7 bases identical to TRBD2. Per germline, CDR1 SGHTS and CDR2 YDEGEE. Unmatched junction bases numbered 8, after V lost 1 base and J lost 4 bases. The CDR3 covers 15 residues. CDR3 sequence (DNA): TGTGCCAGCAGCTTGATCGGGGGGAGGGAATACGAGCAGTACTTC. It specifies CASSLIGGREYEQYF.

In its sample, this clone was seen many times. J is TRBJ1-1 and V is TRBV30, with D possibly being TRBD1 (5 bases). With 4 bases removed from V and 0 bases from J, the gap between germline ends came to 12 bases. This CDR3 spans 14 amino acids. Germline loops: CDR1 GTSNPN, CDR2 SVGIG (reference sequence). In nucleotides, the CDR3 is TGTGCCTGGAATAAGGACAAAATGAACACTGAAGCTTTCTTT. Its translation: CAWNKDKMNTEAFF.

This clone was seen at least ten times. The genes are TRBV7-9 and TRBJ1-2, with D tentatively TRBD1 (5 bases). This CDR3 contains 15 residues. The germline V gene encodes CDR1 SEHNR and CDR2 FQNEAQ (reference sequence). The V end was cut by 5 bases, the J end by 4 bases, with 17 bases between. CDR3: CASSPGTPAGYGYTF. CDR3 DNA sequence: TGTGCCAGCAGCCCGGGGACTCCGGCGGGCTATGGCTACACCTTC.

This clone was seen many times. The chain employs TRBV30 and TRBJ1-5; D is perhaps TRBD1 (5 bases). Trimming stripped 5 bases from V and 0 bases from J, with 11 bases between. The germline CDR1 and CDR2 sequences are GTSNPN and SVGIG (reference sequence). This CDR3 has 14 amino acids. The chain's CDR3 is CAWQTENSNQPQHF. The CDR3 DNA reads as TGTGCCTGGCAGACAGAAAATAGCAATCAGCCCCAGCATTTT.

This clone was observed a few times. The germline gene is not matched at one end of the junction; a read error may be the cause. The chain links TRBV6-2 or TRBV6-3 to TRBJ2-5; a weak D match, TRBD2 (5 bases). CDR3 size: 15 residues. The germline CDR1 and CDR2 sequences are MNHEY and SVGEGT. CDR3 region: CASSYEGSGGETRYF. Written as DNA, the CDR3 is TGTGCCAGCAGTTACGAGGGCTCCGGTGGGGAGACCCGGTACTTC.

Regarding this clone: At one end the junction does not follow the germline gene, possibly because of a read error. The rearrangement links TRBV6-2 or TRBV6-3 to TRBJ2-7; 8 bases line up with TRBD2. From germline, CDR1 is MNHEY and CDR2 SVGEGT. The CDR3 extends over 19 amino acids. This chain's CDR3 is CAGSYVTWRSGSRWDERYF. The DNA of the CDR3 is TGTGCCGGCAGTTACGTTACCTGGAGGAGCGGGAGCCGTTGGGACGAGCGGTACTTC.

At least ten counts were recorded for this clone. A much larger clone is a single base away; this may be a read error. The rearrangement joins TRBV12-3 or TRBV12-4 to TRBJ1-2, with 7 bases lining up with TRBD1. CDR3 length: 13 residues. This CDR3 reads CASSFDNRGGYAF. CDR3 nucleotides: TGTGCCAGCAGCTTTGATAACAGGGGCGGCTACGCCTTC.

This clone was recorded at least ten times. The rearrangement joins TRBV20-1 to TRBJ2-5; TRBD2 matches at 10 bases. The CDR3 is made up of 16 amino acids. Germline-derived CDR1 and CDR2 are DFQATT and SNEGSKA (reference sequence). Germline trimming cut 2 bases from V and 7 bases from J; bases unmatched to any gene: 13. CDR3 amino acids: CSARKGASGSEGTQYF. CDR3 sequence (DNA): TGCAGTGCTAGAAAAGGGGCTAGCGGGAGTGAGGGGACCCAGTACTTC.

On this clone: This may stem from a read error, because a much larger clone lies one nucleotide away. The CDR3 spells CASRGIGRAEQFF. CDR3 bases: TGTGCCAGCAGAGGTATCGGGAGAGCTGAGCAGTTCTTC. This chain uses TRBV2 with TRBJ2-1; possible D gene TRBD2, 6 bases. The germline V gene encodes CDR1 SNHLY and CDR2 FYNNEI. The V and J ends lost 6 bases and 9 bases respectively, with 15 bases between them. This CDR3 spans 13 amino acids.